Listed below are T cell receptor beta chains from one sample, sequenced in a study of lymphopenia after photon versus proton radiotherapy. Repertoires were generated with immunoSEQ multiplex PCR, while TCRdb's copy carries only in-frame clones and drops some. The profile covers around 25,000 clones, with around 83% appearing a single time and roughly 5.4% taken by the ten largest. The sequencing here drew on peripheral blood, taken from a patient treated with photon-based radiotherapy. Receptors were obtained from a man aged 25-45 years with gastric cancer. The CDR3 runs from the conserved cysteine through the conserved F or W. Fields, in order: clone size, D gene, J gene, V gene, CDR3 DNA, CDR3 protein. D genes are given only for firm matches. The listing skips clone size in some rows; elsewhere it reads once, few, many or a size class.

size: -
D: -
J: TRBJ1-1
V: TRBV6-1
DNA: TGTGCCAGCAGTGATTCGGGTGCTGAAGCTTTCTTT
CDR3: CASSDSGAEAFF

size: -
D: -
J: TRBJ2-7
V: TRBV6-1
DNA: TGTGCCAGCAGTGATTACGGGTACGAGCAGTACTTC
CDR3: CASSDYGYEQYF

size: -
D: -
J: TRBJ2-4
V: TRBV6-5
DNA: TGTGCCAGCGGGCGAACACACATTCAGTACTTC
CDR3: CASGRTHIQYF

size: -
D: TRBD1
J: TRBJ2-7
V: TRBV2
DNA: TGTGCCAGGGGGAAATCCGGGACAGGGCGTGAGCAGTACTTC
CDR3: CARGKSGTGREQYF

size: -
D: -
J: TRBJ2-2
V: TRBV7-2
DNA: TGTGCCAGCAGCTTAGTTACCGACGGGGAGCTGTTTTTT
CDR3: CASSLVTDGELFF

size: -
D: -
J: TRBJ1-1
V: TRBV6-5
DNA: TGTGCCACCTCCGGGAGGAACACTGAAGCTTTCTTT
CDR3: CATSGRNTEAFF

size: -
D: -
J: TRBJ1-4
V: TRBV2
DNA: TGTGCCAGCACGGTTGGTGAAAAACTGTTTTTT
CDR3: CASTVGEKLFF

size: -
D: -
J: TRBJ1-4
V: TRBV29-1
DNA: TGCAGCGTTGGAATTAAAGATGAAAAACTGTTTTTT
CDR3: CSVGIKDEKLFF

size: -
D: TRBD1
J: TRBJ2-7
V: TRBV29-1
DNA: TGCAGCGTTGAAGGGACAGGGCCCTACGAGCAGTACTTC
CDR3: CSVEGTGPYEQYF

size: -
D: -
J: TRBJ2-6
V: TRBV19
DNA: TGTGCCAGTAGTCGCTCTGGGGCCAACGTCCTGACTTTC
CDR3: CASSRSGANVLTF

size: large
D: -
J: TRBJ1-2
V: TRBV9
DNA: TGTGCCAGCAGCGTAGAGGTTCAGGGTGATGGCTACACCTTC
CDR3: CASSVEVQGDGYTF

size: -
D: TRBD2
J: TRBJ2-1
V: TRBV27
DNA: TGTGCCAGCACCCCTGGTGTGGTAGCGGGGATTAGCGTGGGTGAGCAGTTCTTC
CDR3: CASTPGVVAGISVGEQFF

size: -
D: -
J: TRBJ1-3
V: TRBV6-1
DNA: TGTGCCAGCAGTGAAGGGACAGACTCTGGAAACACCATATATTTT
CDR3: CASSEGTDSGNTIYF

size: -
D: -
J: TRBJ2-7
V: TRBV5-1
DNA: TGCGCCAGCAGCTTAGGCCCCCTTCCCTCCTACGAGCAGTACTTC
CDR3: CASSLGPLPSYEQYF

size: -
D: -
J: TRBJ1-1
V: TRBV20-1
DNA: TGCAGTGCTACGACAAACACTGAAGCTTTCTTT
CDR3: CSATTNTEAFF

size: -
D: TRBD2
J: TRBJ2-5
V: TRBV19
DNA: TGTGCCAGTAGTATAGGATCGGGACTAGCGGGAAGGGACCAAGAGACCCAGTACTTC
CDR3: CASSIGSGLAGRDQETQYF

size: -
D: -
J: TRBJ1-5
V: TRBV2
DNA: TGTGCCAGCACTGTTGTAGGGAATCAGCCCCAGCATTTT
CDR3: CASTVVGNQPQHF

size: -
D: -
J: TRBJ2-3
V: TRBV11-2
DNA: TGTGCCAGCAGCATGGACACCACGCAGTATTTT
CDR3: CASSMDTTQYF

size: -
D: -
J: TRBJ2-7
V: TRBV2
DNA: TGTGCCAGCAGTATTAACGGGGGCTACGAGCAGTACTTC
CDR3: CASSINGGYEQYF

size: -
D: -
J: TRBJ2-3
V: TRBV7-6
DNA: TGTGCCAGCAGCTCGGGCGGGGGCACAGATACGCAGTATTTT
CDR3: CASSSGGGTDTQYF

size: -
D: -
J: TRBJ1-4
V: TRBV5-5
DNA: TGTGCCAGCAGCCGTCCGGCAACTAATGAAAAACTGTTTTTT
CDR3: CASSRPATNEKLFF

size: once
D: -
J: TRBJ2-5
V: TRBV28
DNA: TGTGCCAGCAGTTTATTTTCCCCTGGGGAGACCCAGTACTTC
CDR3: CASSLFSPGETQYF

size: -
D: TRBD2
J: TRBJ2-3
V: TRBV19
DNA: TGTGCCAGTAGTTTTGGACTAGCGGATAGCGGCACAGATACGCAGTATTTT
CDR3: CASSFGLADSGTDTQYF

size: -
D: TRBD1
J: TRBJ1-1
V: TRBV7-9
DNA: TGTGCCAGCAGCTCCTTCTTTCGGACAGGGGGTATCACTGAAGCTTTCTTT
CDR3: CASSSFFRTGGITEAFF

size: -
D: -
J: TRBJ1-4
V: TRBV2
DNA: TGTGCCAGCAAAGGAGGGGCCTCTAATGAAAAACTGTTTTTT
CDR3: CASKGGASNEKLFF

size: -
D: -
J: TRBJ2-3
V: TRBV6-5
DNA: TGTGCCAGCAGCCCCGGCACAGATACGCAGTATTTT
CDR3: CASSPGTDTQYF

size: -
D: -
J: TRBJ2-3
V: TRBV28
DNA: TGTGCCAGCCGGATTGGAGGGGGAGATACGCAGTATTTT
CDR3: CASRIGGGDTQYF

size: few
D: TRBD1
J: TRBJ1-4
V: TRBV28
DNA: TGTGCCAGCAGCCATACAGGGGGCCGGGCTGAAAAACTGTTTTTT
CDR3: CASSHTGGRAEKLFF

size: -
D: TRBD1
J: TRBJ2-7
V: TRBV5-1
DNA: TGCGCCAGCAGCCAGGACAGGGGGCCCTACGAGCAGTACTTC
CDR3: CASSQDRGPYEQYF

size: -
D: -
J: TRBJ2-7
V: TRBV28
DNA: TGTGCCAGCATGAGCCGGGGGAGCTCCTACGAGCAGTACTTC
CDR3: CASMSRGSSYEQYF

size: -
D: TRBD2
J: TRBJ2-6
V: TRBV7-9
DNA: TGTGCCAGCAGCTTGGGGGGGACTGGGGCCAACGTCCTGACTTTC
CDR3: CASSLGGTGANVLTF

size: -
D: -
J: TRBJ2-2
V: TRBV28
DNA: TGTGCCAGCTCGGGCACCGGGGAGCTGTTTTTT
CDR3: CASSGTGELFF

size: -
D: TRBD2
J: TRBJ2-5
V: TRBV5-1
DNA: TGCGCCAGCAGCTTAGGCGCGGGAGGACTCTTAACCCAAGAGACCCAGTACTTC
CDR3: CASSLGAGGLLTQETQYF

size: -
D: -
J: TRBJ1-3
V: TRBV5-8
DNA: TGTGCCAGCAGACAATCCGGACGGACAGCCGGAAACACCATATATTTT
CDR3: CASRQSGRTAGNTIYF

size: once
D: -
J: TRBJ2-2
V: TRBV11-2
DNA: TGTGCCAGCCCCCCTGGGGGGACAAGCACCGGGGAGCTGTTTTTT
CDR3: CASPPGGTSTGELFF

size: -
D: TRBD2
J: TRBJ2-4
V: TRBV6-1
DNA: TGTGCCAGCGTTTTGGGGTTAGCGGGGAACATTCAGTACTTC
CDR3: CASVLGLAGNIQYF

size: -
D: TRBD1
J: TRBJ2-3
V: TRBV28
DNA: TGTGCCAGCAGCCGACGACAGGGGACGACAGATACGCAGTATTTT
CDR3: CASSRRQGTTDTQYF